These 17 T cell receptor beta chains were sequenced from one sample in a study of shared clonotypes between healthy human individuals (dated by TCRdb to 2020 to 2022). Library creation used the immunoSEQ multiplex PCR assay. Entries here come from immuneACCESS through TCRdb and include only in-frame sequences with V and J called. Some clones fail to appear in such tables; in the studies checked, an unresolved V gene covers under half of the shortfall, and the cause of the remainder is unknown. The sample yields some 980,000 clones; approximately 80% were counted once. The top ten clonotypes cover nearly 1.5% of the sample. Sequences were obtained from memory CD4+ T cells sorted from blood. The cell subset or site label here, explained by the study, means: CD45RA-negative fraction. These TCRs come from a man in his late teens or twenties in good health.

The chain uses TRBV30 and TRBJ2-3, with a weak D call TRBD2 (6 bases). V lost 7 bases and J lost 5, with 13 bases in between. The germline V gene has CDR1 GTSNPN and CDR2 SVGIG (reference sequence). The length of the CDR3 is 12 residues. CDR3 sequence (DNA): TGTGCCTCGGCCCCCGGGGGAGATACGCAGTATTTT. Protein: CASAPGGDTQYF.

The chain carries TRBV5-1 and TRBJ2-3, with D possibly TRBD2 on 5 matching bases. There are 16 residues in the CDR3. CDR1 is SGHRS and CDR2 is YFSETQ in the germline V gene. Trimming cost V 4 bases and J 0 bases, with 15 bases left between them. This CDR3 is CASSRGNEASTDTQYF. The CDR3, as DNA: TGCGCCAGCAGCCGGGGTAATGAGGCTAGCACAGATACGCAGTATTTT. The variable domain in full, completed from reference TRBV5-1 and TRBJ2-3, reads KAGVTQTPRYLIKTRGQQVTLSCSPISGHRSVSWYQQTPGQGLQFLFEYFSETQRNKGNFPGRFSGRQFSNSRSEMNVSTLELGDSALYLCASSRGNEASTDTQYFGPGTRLTVL.

Details on this clone: This sequence is one base from a far larger clone and is likely a read error. This sample includes further DNA sequences coding for the same CDR3. This chain links TRBV6-9 with TRBJ1-4; D remains unclear. CDR1 is MNHGY and CDR2 is SVAAGI in the germline V gene. The length of the CDR3 is 14 residues. In nucleotides, the CDR3 is TGTGCCAGCTTTAAGCGCGGTAGTCGGGAAAAACTATTTTTT. This encodes CASFKRGSREKLFF.

The J gene is TRBJ1-5, the V gene TRBV6-5; D ambiguous. Per germline, CDR1 MNHEY and CDR2 SVGAGI. The CDR3 contains 11 residues. V lost 8 bases to trimming and J lost 2 bases, with 4 bases between them. CDR3 amino acids: CASGGNQPQHF. The CDR3 DNA sequence: TGTGCCAGCGGGGGCAATCAGCCCCAGCATTTT.

The rearrangement uses TRBV5-1 and TRBJ2-3; 8 bases map to TRBD1. V trimming: 2 bases; J trimming: 4 bases; junction bases outside the gene matches: 9. Germline V gives CDR1 SGHRS, CDR2 YFSETQ. This CDR3 comprises 16 residues. The CDR3 loop is CASSLSGQGKADTQYF. For the CDR3, the DNA is TGCGCCAGCAGCTTAAGTGGACAGGGAAAGGCAGATACGCAGTATTTT.

This chain links TRBV7-2 with TRBJ2-3, with 8 bases fitting TRBD2. CDR1 and CDR2 (germline): SGHTA, FQGNSA. Germline trimming cut 4 bases from V and 5 bases from J; bases unmatched to any gene: 5. The CDR3 spans 14 residues. This CDR3 reads CASSSRLAKDTQYF. The DNA of the CDR3 is TGTGCCAGCAGCTCCCGACTAGCGAAAGATACGCAGTATTTT.

The chain couples TRBV6-1 to TRBJ2-2; either TRBD1 or TRBD2 may supply D (5 bases each). The germline gives CDR1 MNHNS, CDR2 SASEGT. The V gene lost 0 bases and the J gene lost 6 bases, with 14 bases spanning the gap. This CDR3 contains 16 residues. The CDR3 sequence is CASSEARGTSAGELFF. CDR3 nucleotides: TGTGCCAGCAGTGAAGCGAGGGGAACTAGTGCCGGGGAGCTGTTTTTT.

V is TRBV6-5 and J is TRBJ2-3, with 9 bases that match TRBD2. J gave up 7 bases and V 4 bases, and 6 bases lay outside the gene matches. The CDR3 has 14 residues. The V gene's germline CDR1 is MNHEY and CDR2 SVGAGI. This CDR3 is CASSWLAGDNTQYF. The CDR3 coding sequence is TGTGCCAGCAGTTGGTTAGCGGGGGATAATACGCAGTATTTT.

The chain links TRBV7-9 to TRBJ2-7, with 8 bases that match TRBD2. CDR1 is SEHNR, CDR2 FQNEAQ, per germline (reference sequence). V lost 2 bases and J lost 6; bases outside the gene matches: 6. The CDR3 extends over 14 amino acids. The chain's CDR3 is CASSLRREGGEQYF. The CDR3 DNA is TGTGCCAGCAGCTTACGACGGGAGGGAGGCGAGCAGTACTTC.

With regard to this clone: Additional DNA sequences in this sample encode the identical CDR3. Here the CDR3 DNA reads TGTGCCAGCAGCTTAGGGCTGGGCTACGAGCAGTACTTC. This gives the protein CASSLGLGYEQYF. The rearrangement uses TRBV7-2 and TRBJ2-7; D is undetermined. CDR3 length: 13 amino acids. Germline CDR1 SGHTA, CDR2 FQGNSA. Trimming took 1 base from V and 3 from J, leaving 7 bases between them.

This clone turned up a few times. The chain combines TRBV21-1 with TRBJ2-5. TRBV21-1 is a pseudogene. CDR3 length: 12 amino acids. The CDR3 DNA is TGTGCCAGCAGCAAAGGGAAAGAGACCCAGTACTTC. Translated: CASSKGKETQYF.

Of note for this clone: Distinct nucleotide sequences in the sample also encode this CDR3. The chain combines TRBV19 with TRBJ1-1; D gene ambiguous. The length of the CDR3 is 14 residues. The V gene lost 5 bases and the J gene lost 0 bases, with 10 bases spanning the gap. CDR1 is LNHDA, CDR2 SQIVND, per germline (reference sequence). In nucleotides, the CDR3 is TGTGCCAGTAGTCGGACTGTAATGAACACTGAAGCTTTCTTT. Protein product: CASSRTVMNTEAFF.

The J gene is TRBJ1-1, the V gene TRBV12-2; the DNA was not compared with TRBD1, the D call given in the table. TRBV12-2 is a pseudogene locus. The CDR3 covers 17 residues. CDR3 coding DNA: TGTGCAAGTCGCTTAGTCGATTGGGCGCAGGGTCACACTGAAGCTTTCTTT. Protein sequence: CASRLVDWAQGHTEAFF.

V gene TRBV6-5 combines with J gene TRBJ1-2, with 7 bases aligning to TRBD1. With 2 bases clipped from V and 3 bases from J, the junction kept 3 bases outside the gene matches. This CDR3 has 14 amino acids. Looked up from germline, CDR1 is MNHEY and CDR2 is SVGAGI. CDR3 loop: CASSYRDRDYGYTF. The CDR3 DNA sequence: TGTGCCAGCAGTTACCGGGACAGAGACTATGGCTACACCTTC.

The CDR3 bases are TGTGCCAGCAGCCGGGGGGGCTCCTACGAGCAGTACTTC. It encodes CASSRGGSYEQYF. The chain uses TRBV11-2 and TRBJ2-7, with 8 bases identical to TRBD2. The CDR3 has 13 residues. CDR1 and CDR2 (germline): SGHAT, FQNNGV. J was trimmed by 0 bases and V by 5 bases; bases with no gene match: 0.

Written as DNA, the CDR3 is TGTGCCAGCAGCTCACAGACTTCCTATAATTCACCCCTCCACTTT. Translated: CASSSQTSYNSPLHF. The chain uses TRBV5-5 and TRBJ1-6, with D hard to call. Trimming took off 3 bases at V and 1 base at J, with 8 bases between the two ends. Germline V gives CDR1 SGHKS, CDR2 YYEKEE (reference sequence). The CDR3 covers 15 residues.

The chain is built from TRBV7-5 and TRBJ1-1; the tabulated D call, TRBD1, remains unverified against the DNA. TRBV7-5 is flagged as a pseudogene. The CDR3 runs to 15 residues. DNA of the CDR3: TGTGCCAGAAGCTCCAAACAGGGTCGAGGGACTGAAGCTTTCTTT. It specifies CARSSKQGRGTEAFF.